The TCR beta chain described here comes from a study of T cell responses to AZD1222 COVID-19 vaccine. Study details: Second-dose intervals near 4 or 12 weeks were combined. Overall study results and limits: Donors were chiefly white British, with a greater number of females, and clonal diversity was perhaps underestimated. Only after the peak T cell response were repertoires sampled.

This table comes from immunoSEQ multiplex PCR, and its TCRdb copy is limited to in-frame clones, with some not included. The profile covers about 100,000 clones, with 80% to 90% appearing a single time and over 3% taken by the ten largest. CDR3 size: 15 residues. V was clipped by 0 bases and J by 12 bases, with 18 bases between them. Germline V gives CDR1 MNHEY, CDR2 SVGEGT. Worth noting for this clone: Its matching antigen is unknown.

The sequence derives from an adult in good health. The material sequenced was peripheral blood, taken on day 0 of AZD1222 vaccination. V is TRBV6-2 or TRBV6-3 and J is TRBJ2-1, with no clear D. The CDR3 DNA is TGTGCCAGCAGTTACTCGATTACCTCTAGTCTCGGGCAGTTCTTC. This codes for CASSYSITSSLGQFF.